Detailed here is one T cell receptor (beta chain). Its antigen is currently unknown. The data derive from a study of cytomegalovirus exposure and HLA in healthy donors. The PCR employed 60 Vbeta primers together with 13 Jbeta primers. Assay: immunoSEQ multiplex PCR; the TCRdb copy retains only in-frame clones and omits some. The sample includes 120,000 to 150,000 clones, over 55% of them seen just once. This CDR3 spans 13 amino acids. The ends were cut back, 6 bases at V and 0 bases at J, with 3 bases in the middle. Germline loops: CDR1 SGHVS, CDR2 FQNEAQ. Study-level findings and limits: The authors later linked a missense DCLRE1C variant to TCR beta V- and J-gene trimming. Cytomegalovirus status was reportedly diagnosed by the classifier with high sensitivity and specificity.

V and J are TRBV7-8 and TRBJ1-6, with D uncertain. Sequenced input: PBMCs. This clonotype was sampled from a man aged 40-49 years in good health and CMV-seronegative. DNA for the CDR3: TGTGCCAGCAGGAGCTCCTATAATTCACCCCTCCACTTT. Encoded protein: CASRSSYNSPLHF.